Shown below are 8 T cell receptor beta chains from a single sample sequenced in a study of blood T cell repertoires in COVID-19 (dated by TCRdb to the early 2020s). The receptor library was made with the immunoSEQ multiplex PCR assay. TCRdb stores this immuneACCESS table with in-frame sequences only. Part of the clones is absent; in the studies checked, under half of the shortfall reflects unresolved V genes, and no reason is known for the rest. Recorded for this sample are around 59,000 clones; over 75% of them occurred a single time. Approximately 7.2% of the sample lies in the top ten. The sample comprised peripheral blood. These receptors were collected from a man aged 55 to 69 with acute or convalescent COVID-19.

V usage is TRBV12-3 or TRBV12-4 and J usage is TRBJ1-5, with D perhaps matching TRBD1 (5 bases). Trimming cost V 6 bases and J 4 bases, with 10 bases left between them. The CDR3 contains 13 residues. DNA for the CDR3: TGTGCCAGCAGGGATCAGGGAAATCAGCCCCAGCATTTT. Translation: CASRDQGNQPQHF.

The chain recombines TRBV9 with TRBJ2-5; 7 nucleotides match TRBD1. The CDR3 totals 15 residues. J gave up 4 bases and V 0 bases, and 6 bases lay outside the gene matches. Germline loops: CDR1 SGDLS, CDR2 YYNGEE. The CDR3 nucleotides are TGTGCCAGCAGCGTAGATGTCAGGGGGACAGAGACCCAGTACTTC. Translated, it gives CASSVDVRGTETQYF.

This sequence joins TRBV5-4 and TRBJ1-2; perhaps TRBD1 as D (6 bases). Trimming shortened V by 0 bases and J by 8 bases, and 11 bases separated the two germline ends. There are 13 residues in the CDR3. Germline CDR1 reads SGHNT; CDR2 reads YYREEE (reference sequence). For the CDR3, the DNA is TGTGCCAGCAGCTTGGCCGGGGGGCTCGGCTACACCTTC. The encoded protein is CASSLAGGLGYTF.

In this sample, this clone turned up a few times. The V gene is TRBV5-1, the J gene TRBJ1-5; D unresolved. CDR3 size: 15 residues. CDR1 is SGHRS and CDR2 is YFSETQ in the germline V gene. V shed 4 bases and J shed 7 bases, with 18 bases lying between them. The CDR3 DNA reads as TGCGCCAGCAGCCCTTCTGGGGAGCGGCGGCAGCCCCAGCATTTT. This codes for CASSPSGERRQPQHF.

The J gene is TRBJ2-3, the V gene TRBV10-2; D is possibly TRBD1 (5 bases). The length of the CDR3 is 13 residues. V was cut by 7 bases and J by 2 bases, with 10 bases left in between. CDR1 is WSHSY and CDR2 is SAAADI in the germline V gene. The chain's CDR3 is CASIKGNTDTQYF. The CDR3 coding sequence is TGCGCCAGCATAAAGGGGAACACAGATACGCAGTATTTT.

The CDR3 nucleotides are TGTGCCAGCAGCCCCCTGCTAGCGGGGGGAAGTGAGCAGTTCTTC. Translating gives CASSPLLAGGSEQFF. The chain employs TRBV7-8 and TRBJ2-1; 11 nucleotides agree with TRBD2. The CDR3 sequence is 15 residues long. Unmatched junction bases numbered 9, after V lost 5 bases and J lost 9 bases. Germline lookup yields CDR1 SGHVS and CDR2 FQNEAQ.

This clone has only a few counts. This sequence joins TRBV27 and TRBJ2-5; 12 nucleotides match TRBD2. Trimming took 3 bases from V and 3 from J; bases not matched to a gene: 5. Per germline, CDR1 MNHEY and CDR2 SMNVEV (reference sequence). The CDR3 is 16 amino acids. CDR3 amino acids: CASSFTSGGPEETQYF. DNA for the CDR3: TGTGCCAGCAGTTTCACTAGCGGGGGGCCGGAAGAGACCCAGTACTTC.

This clone was recorded a few times. The chain combines TRBV6-4 with TRBJ1-6, with TRBD1 matching over 7 bases. The CDR3 spans 14 residues. The V gene end was trimmed by 4 bases and the J gene end by 7 bases; junction bases not matched to a gene: 4. The germline V gene has CDR1 MRHNA and CDR2 SNTAGT. The CDR3 loop reads CASSATGVNSPLHF. DNA for the CDR3: TGTGCCAGCAGTGCTACAGGGGTAAATTCACCCCTCCACTTT.